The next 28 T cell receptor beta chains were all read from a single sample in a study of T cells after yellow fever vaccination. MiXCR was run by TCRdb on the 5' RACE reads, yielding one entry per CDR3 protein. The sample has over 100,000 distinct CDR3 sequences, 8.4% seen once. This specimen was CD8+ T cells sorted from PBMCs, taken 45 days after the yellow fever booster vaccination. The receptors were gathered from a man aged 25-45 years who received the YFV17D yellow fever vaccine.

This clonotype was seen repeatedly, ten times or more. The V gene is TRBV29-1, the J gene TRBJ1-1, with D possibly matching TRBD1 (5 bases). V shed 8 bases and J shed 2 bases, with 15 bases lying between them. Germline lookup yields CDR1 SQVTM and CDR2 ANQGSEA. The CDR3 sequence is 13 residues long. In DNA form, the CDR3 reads TGCAGCTCTACCCGGGGCCTAAACACTGAAGCTTTCTTT. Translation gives CSSTRGLNTEAFF.

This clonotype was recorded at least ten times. This CDR3 reads CASSPSQGSGETQYF. CDR3 nucleotide sequence: TGTGCCAGCAGTCCATCACAGGGAAGTGGGGAGACCCAGTACTTC. The chain has TRBV28 and TRBJ2-5; D possibly corresponds to TRBD1 (6 bases). The CDR3 consists of 15 residues. Trimming took off 5 bases at V and 5 bases at J, with 18 bases between the two ends. Germline CDR1 reads MDHEN; CDR2 reads SYDVKM.

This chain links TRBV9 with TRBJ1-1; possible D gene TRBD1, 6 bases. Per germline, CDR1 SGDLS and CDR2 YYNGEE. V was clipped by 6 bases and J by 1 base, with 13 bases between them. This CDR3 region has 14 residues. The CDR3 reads CASNPGQPNTEAFF. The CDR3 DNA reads TGTGCCAGCAACCCAGGACAGCCGAACACTGAAGCTTTCTTT.

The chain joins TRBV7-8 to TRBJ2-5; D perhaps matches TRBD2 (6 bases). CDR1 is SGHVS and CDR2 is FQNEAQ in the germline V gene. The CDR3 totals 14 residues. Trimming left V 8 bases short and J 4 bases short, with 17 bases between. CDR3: CASRLLALGETQYF. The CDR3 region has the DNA TGTGCCAGCCGTCTGCTAGCGTTAGGAGAGACCCAGTACTTC.

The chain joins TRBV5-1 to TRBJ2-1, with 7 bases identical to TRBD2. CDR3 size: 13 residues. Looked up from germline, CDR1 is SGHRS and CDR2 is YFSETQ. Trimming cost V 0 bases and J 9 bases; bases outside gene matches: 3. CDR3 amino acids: CASSLGTRVEQFF. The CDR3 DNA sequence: TGCGCCAGCAGCTTGGGGACTAGGGTTGAGCAGTTCTTC.

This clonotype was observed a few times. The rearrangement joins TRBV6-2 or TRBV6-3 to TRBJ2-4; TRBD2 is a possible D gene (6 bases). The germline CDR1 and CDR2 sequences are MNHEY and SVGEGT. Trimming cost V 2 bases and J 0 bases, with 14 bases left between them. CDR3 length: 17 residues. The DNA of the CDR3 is TGTGCCAGCAGTTACCCACAGGAGGGTTTAGCCAAAAACATTCAGTACTTC. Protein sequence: CASSYPQEGLAKNIQYF.

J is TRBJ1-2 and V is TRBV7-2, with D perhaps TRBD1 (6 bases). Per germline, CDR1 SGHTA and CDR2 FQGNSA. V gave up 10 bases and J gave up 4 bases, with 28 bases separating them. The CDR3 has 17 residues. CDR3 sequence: CAISTMDSPPQSYGYTF. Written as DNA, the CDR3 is TGTGCCATTTCGACCATGGACAGCCCACCGCAAAGCTATGGCTACACCTTC.

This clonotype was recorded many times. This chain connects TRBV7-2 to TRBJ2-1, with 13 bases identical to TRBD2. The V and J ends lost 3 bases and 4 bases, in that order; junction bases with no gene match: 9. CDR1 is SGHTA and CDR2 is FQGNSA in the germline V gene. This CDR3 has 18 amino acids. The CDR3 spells CASSFHPGLAGTYNEQFF. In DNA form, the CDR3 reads TGTGCCAGCAGCTTCCATCCGGGACTAGCGGGGACGTACAATGAGCAGTTCTTC. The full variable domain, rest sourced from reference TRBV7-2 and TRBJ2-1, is GAGVSQSPSNKVTEKGKDVELRCDPISGHTALYWYRQSLGQGLEFLIYFQGNSAPDKSGLPSDRFSAERTGGSVSTLTIQRTQQEDSAVYLCASSFHPGLAGTYNEQFFGPGTRLTVL.

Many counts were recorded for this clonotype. CDR3 bases: TGTGCCAGCAGCTTTGCGGGAGGGATATACAATGAGCAGTTCTTC. Its translation: CASSFAGGIYNEQFF. The chain employs TRBV7-2 and TRBJ2-1; TRBD2 aligns across 9 bases. CDR3 size: 15 residues. The germline V gene has CDR1 SGHTA and CDR2 FQGNSA. Losses at the gene ends were 3 bases for V and 4 bases for J; bases not matched to a gene: 4.

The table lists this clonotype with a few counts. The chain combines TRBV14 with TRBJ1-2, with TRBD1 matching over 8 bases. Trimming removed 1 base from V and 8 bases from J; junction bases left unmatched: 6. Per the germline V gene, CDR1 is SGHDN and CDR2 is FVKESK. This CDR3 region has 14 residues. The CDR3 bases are TGTGCCAGCAGCCAAGGGCAGGGGGCTGGAGGCTACACCTTC. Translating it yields CASSQGQGAGGYTF.

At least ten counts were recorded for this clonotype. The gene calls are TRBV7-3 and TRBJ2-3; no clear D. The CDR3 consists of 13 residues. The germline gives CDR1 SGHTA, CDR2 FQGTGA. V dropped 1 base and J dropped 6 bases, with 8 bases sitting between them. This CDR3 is CASSLNGQDTQYF. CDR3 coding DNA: TGTGCCAGCAGCTTAAACGGGCAGGATACGCAGTATTTT. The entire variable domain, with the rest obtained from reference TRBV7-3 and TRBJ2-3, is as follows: GAGVSQTPSNKVTEKGKYVELRCDPISGHTALYWYRQSLGQGPEFLIYFQGTGAADDSGLPNDRFFAVRPEGSVSTLKIQRTERGDSAVYLCASSLNGQDTQYFGPGTRLTVL.

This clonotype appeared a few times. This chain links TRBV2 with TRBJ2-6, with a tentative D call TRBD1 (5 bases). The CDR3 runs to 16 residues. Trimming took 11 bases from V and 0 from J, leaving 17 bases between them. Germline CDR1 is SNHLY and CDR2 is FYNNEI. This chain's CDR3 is CAATEQSTSGANVLTF. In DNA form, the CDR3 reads TGTGCCGCGACAGAGCAGAGCACCTCTGGGGCCAACGTCCTGACTTTC.

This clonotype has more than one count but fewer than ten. The CDR3 nucleotides are TGTGCCAGCAGCACTACCCCCGGCGGGTATCAAGAGACCCAGTACTTC. This codes for CASSTTPGGYQETQYF. This chain connects TRBV11-2 to TRBJ2-5; weak D call: TRBD2 (5 bases). V lost 5 bases and J lost 2, with 18 bases in between. Germline V gene data show CDR1 as SGHAT and CDR2 as FQNNGV. This CDR3 contains 16 residues. Looking up the rest from reference TRBV11-2 and TRBJ2-5 gives the full variable domain: EAGVAQSPRYKIIEKRQSVAFWCNPISGHATLYWYQQILGQGPKLLIQFQNNGVVDDSQLPKDRFSAERLKGVDSTLKIQPAKLEDSAVYLCASSTTPGGYQETQYFGPGTRLLVL.

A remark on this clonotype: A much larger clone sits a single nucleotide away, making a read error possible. For the CDR3, the DNA is TGCAGTGCAAGAAACGGGACTAGCGGGAGTTACGAGCAGTACTTC. Its protein product is CSARNGTSGSYEQYF. The V gene is TRBV20-1, the J gene TRBJ2-7; 14 nucleotides line up with TRBD2. Trimming cost V 6 bases and J 4 bases; bases outside gene matches: 8. Germline values: CDR1 DFQATT, CDR2 SNEGSKA (reference sequence). The CDR3 extends over 15 amino acids.

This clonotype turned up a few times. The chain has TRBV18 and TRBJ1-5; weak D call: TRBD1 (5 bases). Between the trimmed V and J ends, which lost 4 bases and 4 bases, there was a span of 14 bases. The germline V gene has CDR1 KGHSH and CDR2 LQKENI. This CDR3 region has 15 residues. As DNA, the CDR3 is TGTGCCAGCTCACGAATCCGGGACGCTAATCAGCCCCAGCATTTT. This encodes CASSRIRDANQPQHF. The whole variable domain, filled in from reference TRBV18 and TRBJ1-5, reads NAGVMQNPRHLVRRRGQEARLRCSPMKGHSHVYWYRQLPEEGLKFMVYLQKENIIDESGMPKERFSAEFPKEGPSILRIQQVVRGDSAAYFCASSRIRDANQPQHFGDGTRLSIL.

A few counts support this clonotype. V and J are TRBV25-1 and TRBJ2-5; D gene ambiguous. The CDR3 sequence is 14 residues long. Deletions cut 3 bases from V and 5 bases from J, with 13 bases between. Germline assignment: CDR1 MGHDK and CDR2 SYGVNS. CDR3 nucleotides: TGTGCCAGCAGTGATTTCGGTGTTGGCGAGACCCAGTACTTC. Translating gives CASSDFGVGETQYF.

The CDR3 reads CASSGGGEGGDNEQFF. In DNA, the CDR3 is TGCGCCAGCAGCGGGGGGGGCGAGGGGGGGGACAATGAGCAGTTCTTC. The V and J genes are TRBV4-3 and TRBJ2-1; tentative D call: TRBD2 (7 bases). CDR1 is LGHNA and CDR2 is YSLEER in the germline V gene. Between the trimmed V and J ends, which lost 5 bases and 5 bases, there was a span of 19 bases. The CDR3 runs to 16 residues.

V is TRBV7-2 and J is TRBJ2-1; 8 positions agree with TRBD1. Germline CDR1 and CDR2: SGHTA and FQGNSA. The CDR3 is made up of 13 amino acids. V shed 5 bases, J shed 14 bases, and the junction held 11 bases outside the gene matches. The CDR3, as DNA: TGTGCCAGCAGCAACATTCAGGGACAGGAAAAGTTCTTC. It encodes CASSNIQGQEKFF.

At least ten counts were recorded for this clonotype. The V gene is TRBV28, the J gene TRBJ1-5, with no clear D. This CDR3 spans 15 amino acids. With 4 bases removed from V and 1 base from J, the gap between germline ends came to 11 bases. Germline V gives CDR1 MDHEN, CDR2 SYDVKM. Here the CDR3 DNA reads TGTGCCAGCAGTTGGGGTACAGCGAGCAATCAGCCCCAGCATTTT. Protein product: CASSWGTASNQPQHF.

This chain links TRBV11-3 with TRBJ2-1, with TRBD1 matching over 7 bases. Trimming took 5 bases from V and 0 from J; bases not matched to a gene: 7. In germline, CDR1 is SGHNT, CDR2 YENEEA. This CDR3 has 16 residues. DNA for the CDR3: TGTGCCAGCAGCCCCCGACAGGGCAGCTCCTACAATGAGCAGTTCTTC. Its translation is CASSPRQGSSYNEQFF.

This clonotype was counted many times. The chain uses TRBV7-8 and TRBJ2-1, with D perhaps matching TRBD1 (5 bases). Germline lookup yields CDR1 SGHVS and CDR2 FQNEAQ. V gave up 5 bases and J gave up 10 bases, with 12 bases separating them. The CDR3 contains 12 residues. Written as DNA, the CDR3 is TGTGCCAGCAGCCGGACAATCGTCGAGCAGTTCTTC. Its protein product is CASSRTIVEQFF.

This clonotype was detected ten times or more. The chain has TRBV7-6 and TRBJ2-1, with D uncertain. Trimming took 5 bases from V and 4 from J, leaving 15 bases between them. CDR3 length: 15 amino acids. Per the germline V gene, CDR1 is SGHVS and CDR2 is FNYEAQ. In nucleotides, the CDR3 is TGTGCCAGCAGCCCAAGGCCCGCCCCTTACAATGAGCAGTTCTTC. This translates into CASSPRPAPYNEQFF.

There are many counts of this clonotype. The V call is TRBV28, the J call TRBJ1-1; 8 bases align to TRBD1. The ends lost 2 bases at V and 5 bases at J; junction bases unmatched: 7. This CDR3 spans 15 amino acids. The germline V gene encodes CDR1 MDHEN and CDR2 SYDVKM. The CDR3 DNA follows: TGTGCCAGCAGTTTAGCAGGGGGCGCGGAGACTGAAGCTTTCTTT. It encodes CASSLAGGAETEAFF.

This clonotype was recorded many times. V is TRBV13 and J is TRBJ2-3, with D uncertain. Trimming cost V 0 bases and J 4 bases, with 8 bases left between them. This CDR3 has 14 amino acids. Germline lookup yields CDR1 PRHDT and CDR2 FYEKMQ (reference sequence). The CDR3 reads CASSLGAPSDTQYF. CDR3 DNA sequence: TGTGCCAGCAGCTTAGGTGCGCCCTCAGATACGCAGTATTTT.

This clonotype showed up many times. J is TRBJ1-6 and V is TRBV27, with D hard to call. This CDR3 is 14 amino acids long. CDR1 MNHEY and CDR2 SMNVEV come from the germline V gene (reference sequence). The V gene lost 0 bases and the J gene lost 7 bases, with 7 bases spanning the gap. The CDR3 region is CASSLSDGNSPLHF. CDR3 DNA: TGTGCCAGCAGTTTATCGGACGGAAATTCACCCCTCCACTTT.

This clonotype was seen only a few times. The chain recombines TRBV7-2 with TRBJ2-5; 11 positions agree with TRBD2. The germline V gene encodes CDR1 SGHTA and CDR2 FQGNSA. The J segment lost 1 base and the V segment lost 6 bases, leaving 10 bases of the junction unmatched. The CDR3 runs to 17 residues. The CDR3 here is CASSHGGLAESQETQYF. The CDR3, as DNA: TGTGCCAGCAGTCACGGGGGACTAGCGGAAAGCCAAGAGACCCAGTACTTC.

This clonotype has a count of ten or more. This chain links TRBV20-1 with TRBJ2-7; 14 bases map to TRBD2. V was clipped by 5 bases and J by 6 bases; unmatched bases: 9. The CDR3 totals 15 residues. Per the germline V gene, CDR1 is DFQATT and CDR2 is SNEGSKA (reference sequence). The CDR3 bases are TGCAGTGCTCCGGGACTAGCGGGAGCCGTCGTCGAGCAGTACTTC. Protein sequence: CSAPGLAGAVVEQYF.

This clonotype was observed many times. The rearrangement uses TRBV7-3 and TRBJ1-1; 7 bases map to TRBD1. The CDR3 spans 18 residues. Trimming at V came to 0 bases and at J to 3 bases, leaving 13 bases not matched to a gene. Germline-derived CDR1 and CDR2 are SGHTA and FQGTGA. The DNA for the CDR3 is TGTGCCAGCAGCTTAACCCCGGACAGGACGGGAATTCACACTGAAGCTTTCTTT. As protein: CASSLTPDRTGIHTEAFF.